This T cell receptor (beta chain) was profiled in a study of long-term antiretroviral therapy in people with HIV (dated by TCRdb to the early 2020s). Study-level background: The earliest samples were collected about a decade before the 2015 WHO recommendation for immediate ART, when ART was typically delayed until CD4 counts fell. Whether ART initiation and durable HIV suppression were associated with changes in peripheral blood TRB repertoire composition and diversity was tested in a retrospective serial study. From some 28 adults with confirmed HIV infection, the cohort provided approximately 210 cryopreserved PBMC samples, gathered serially across a mean of around six years (range 1-12). About 35% of the 30 participants with HIV were female. No cross-contamination during QIAcube processing was seen in test extractions of a monoclonal T-cell line run alongside about 33 polyclonal samples.

As for this clone: Its antigen is not yet known. The record has no base qualities; no much larger clone is one base away.

The immunoSEQ hsTCRB v3.0 assay was used at survey level resolution to sequence the TRB variable region. The target sequencing depth for TRB was about 40,000-55,000 T-cell genomes per sample. TRB libraries were pooled and sequenced on an Illumina MiSeq using a v3 150-cycle kit. The paper's data handling went like this. Repertoire analysis was performed in R inside a reproducible Nextflow workflow that covered QC, data transformation and analysis. LymphoSeq2, an R package for exploring AIRR-Seq data, was used to implement the custom analyses. A handful of samples that produced fewer than 5000 total TRB sequences were removed, so under 200 HIV repertoires were analyzed. Among the approximately 200 retained HIV repertoires, some 57 were collected before ART initiation and 120 to 140 were collected after ART initiation. Repertoires were downsampled to 5000 TRB nucleotide sequences, and summary statistics were averaged over 100 downsampling iterations. Only TRB sequences with CDR3 regions of at least seven amino acids were retained for analysis. Two measures captured diversity: a Shannon entropy-derived clonality score and the Gini coefficient. In the repertoire networks, any two of the top 5000 CDR3 amino acid sequences were connected whenever the two sequences differed by an edit distance of one. GLIPH2 predicted antigen specificity groups and MHC restriction for TRB CDR3 amino acid sequences. To flag known CMV, EBV, HIV or tissue antigen associations, CDR3 amino acid sequences were matched against VDJdb and McPAS-TCR. Pre-ART, post-ART and control groups were compared with Wilcoxon signed-rank tests and Holm-Bonferroni correction. TCRdb stores this immuneACCESS table with in-frame sequences only. Part of the clones is absent; in the studies checked, under half of the shortfall reflects unresolved V genes, and no reason is known for the rest. V and J calls and clone size come straight from that table; D and trimming were deduced from the DNA. The sample includes some 24,000 clones, with 80% to 85% observed a single time. The top ten clones comprise about a sixth of the sample.

The CDR3 sequence holds 13 residues, the cysteine and phenylalanine included. Only CDR3 DNA is held: 39 bases, read in frame from base 1. V is cut back by 6 bases and J by 6 bases, with 4 bases in the junction unmatched. Per the germline V gene (reference sequence), LNHDA is the CDR1 and SQIVND is the CDR2. Beyond this particular receptor, the publication reports: Because pre-ART samples had limited cell numbers, unsorted PBMC were profiled rather than sorted CD4+ and CD8+ T cells. Inferences about post-ART repertoire changes are limited because no data were available on ART adherence, viral resistance or therapy changes. Compared with controls, HIV repertoires had narrower CDR3 length ranges, and the network structure pointed to an antigen-experienced repertoire that shifted only slightly toward naive after ART. ART initiation was associated with a significant increase in TRB diversity, but diversity stayed significantly below transplant donor controls even after long-term ART. At every time point, the repertoire was dominated by expanded TRB clones first identified before ART initiation, although this dominance fluctuated and, in many PLHIV, declined after ART. Since PBMC availability was limited, sequencing covered only the TCR beta chain, with no alpha chain pairing. The samples span the years 2004 to 2017, and the ART regimens used may be less effective than current regimens.

Inclusion was restricted to participants for whom at least one PBMC sample before ART initiation and at least two post-ART samples were available. All participants with HIV were treated in the United States of America. Before DNA extraction, cryopreserved samples containing 1-10 million PBMC were thawed and washed. At the time of the earliest PBMC sample, participants with HIV were aged between roughly 23 and 60 years. Per participant, PBMC samples came from 1-4 timepoints prior to ART initiation and 2-8 timepoints following ART initiation, for a median of 7 samples. Serial HIV viral load, CD4+ T-cell count, ART history and demographic data were obtained for every participant. Genomic DNA was extracted from unsorted PBMC with a Qiagen kit on a QIAcube, processed in batches of 12 samples.

This specimen was unsorted PBMCs, taken at the start of antiretroviral therapy, before treatment. In this chain, TRBV19 is recombined with TRBJ1-5; TRBD1 matches 8 bases in the middle. The sequence came from a woman aged 18-35 years with HIV. The sequenced DNA: TGTGCCAGTAGAGGACAGGGCATTCAGCCCCAGCATTTT. It translates as CASRGQGIQPQHF.